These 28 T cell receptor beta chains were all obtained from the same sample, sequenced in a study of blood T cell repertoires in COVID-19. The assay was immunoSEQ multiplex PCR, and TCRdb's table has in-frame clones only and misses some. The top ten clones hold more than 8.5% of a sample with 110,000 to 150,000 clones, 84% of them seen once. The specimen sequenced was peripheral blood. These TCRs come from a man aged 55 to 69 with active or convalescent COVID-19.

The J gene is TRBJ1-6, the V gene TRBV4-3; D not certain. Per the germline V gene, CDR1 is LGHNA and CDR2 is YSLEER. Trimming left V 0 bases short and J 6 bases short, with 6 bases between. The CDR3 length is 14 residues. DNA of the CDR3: TGCGCCAGCAGCCAAGACGGGAGTAATTCACCCCTCCACTTT. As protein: CASSQDGSNSPLHF.

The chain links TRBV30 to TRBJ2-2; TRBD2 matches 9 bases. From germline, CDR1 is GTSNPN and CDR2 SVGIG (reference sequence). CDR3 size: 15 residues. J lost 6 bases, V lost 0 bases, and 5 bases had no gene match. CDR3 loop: CAWSVSSGRPGELFF. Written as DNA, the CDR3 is TGTGCCTGGAGTGTGTCGAGCGGGAGGCCCGGGGAGCTGTTTTTT.

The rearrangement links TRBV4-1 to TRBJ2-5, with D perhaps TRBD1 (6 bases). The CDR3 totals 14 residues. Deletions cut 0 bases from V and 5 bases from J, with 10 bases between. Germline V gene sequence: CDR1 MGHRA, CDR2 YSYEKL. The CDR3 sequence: CASSQDRTEETQYF. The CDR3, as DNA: TGCGCCAGCAGCCAAGATAGGACAGAGGAGACCCAGTACTTC.

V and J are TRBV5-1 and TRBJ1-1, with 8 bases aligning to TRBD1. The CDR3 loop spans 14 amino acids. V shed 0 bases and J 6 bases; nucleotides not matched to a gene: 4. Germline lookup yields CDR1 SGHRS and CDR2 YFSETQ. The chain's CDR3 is CASSLDTGGAEAFF. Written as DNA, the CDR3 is TGCGCCAGCAGCTTGGATACAGGGGGGGCTGAAGCTTTCTTT.

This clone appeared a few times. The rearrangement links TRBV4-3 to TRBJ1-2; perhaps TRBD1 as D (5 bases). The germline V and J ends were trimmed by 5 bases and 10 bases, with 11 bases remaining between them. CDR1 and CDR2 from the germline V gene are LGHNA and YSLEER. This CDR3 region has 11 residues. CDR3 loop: CASSGAGDYTF. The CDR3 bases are TGCGCCAGCAGCGGGGCAGGAGACTACACCTTC.

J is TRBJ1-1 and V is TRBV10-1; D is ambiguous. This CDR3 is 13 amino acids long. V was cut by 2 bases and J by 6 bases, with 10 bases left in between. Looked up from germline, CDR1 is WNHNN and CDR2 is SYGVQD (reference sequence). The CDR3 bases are TGCGCCAGCAGTGAGAATCAGATCGCTGAAGCTTTCTTT. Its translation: CASSENQIAEAFF.

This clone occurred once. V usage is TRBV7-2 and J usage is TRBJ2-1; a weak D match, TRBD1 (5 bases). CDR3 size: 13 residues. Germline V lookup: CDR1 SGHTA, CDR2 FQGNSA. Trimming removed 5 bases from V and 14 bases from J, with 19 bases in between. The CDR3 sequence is CASSPRQTSWEFF. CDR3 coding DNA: TGTGCCAGCAGCCCCAGACAGACCAGCTGGGAGTTCTTC. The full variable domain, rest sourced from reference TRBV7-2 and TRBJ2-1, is GAGVSQSPSNKVTEKGKDVELRCDPISGHTALYWYRQSLGQGLEFLIYFQGNSAPDKSGLPSDRFSAERTGGSVSTLTIQRTQQEDSAVYLCASSPRQTSWEFFGPGTRLTVL.

DNA for the CDR3: TGTGCCTGGAGTGCAACAGGAGGGGTATGGACTGAAGCTTTCTTT. Its translation: CAWSATGGVWTEAFF. This chain joins TRBV30 and TRBJ1-1, with D possibly matching TRBD1 (5 bases). Trimming took 1 base from V and 5 from J, leaving 17 bases between them. The CDR3 is 15 residues long. Germline assignment: CDR1 GTSNPN and CDR2 SVGIG (reference sequence).

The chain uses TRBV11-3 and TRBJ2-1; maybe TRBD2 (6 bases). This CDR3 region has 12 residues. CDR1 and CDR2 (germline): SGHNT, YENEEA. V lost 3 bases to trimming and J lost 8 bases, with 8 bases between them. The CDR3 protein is CASSLREDEQFF. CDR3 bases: TGTGCCAGCAGCTTGAGGGAGGATGAGCAGTTCTTC.

The CDR3 protein is CASSLDRVSNQPQHF. The CDR3 region has the DNA TGTGCCAGCAGCTTAGACAGGGTTAGCAATCAGCCCCAGCATTTT. The V call is TRBV7-2, the J call TRBJ1-5; D may be TRBD1 (6 bases). Germline lookup yields CDR1 SGHTA and CDR2 FQGNSA. Trimming took off 1 base at V and 0 bases at J, with 7 bases between the two ends. The CDR3 loop spans 15 amino acids.

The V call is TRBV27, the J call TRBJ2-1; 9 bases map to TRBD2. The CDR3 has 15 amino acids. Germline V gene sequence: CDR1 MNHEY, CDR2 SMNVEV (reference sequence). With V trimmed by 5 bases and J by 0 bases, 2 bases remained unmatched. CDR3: CASSPGLASYNEQFF. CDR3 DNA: TGTGCCAGCAGTCCGGGACTAGCCTCCTACAATGAGCAGTTCTTC.

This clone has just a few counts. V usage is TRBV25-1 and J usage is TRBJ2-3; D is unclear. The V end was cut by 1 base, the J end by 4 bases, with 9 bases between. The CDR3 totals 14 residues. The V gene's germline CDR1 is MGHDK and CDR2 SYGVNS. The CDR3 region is CASSESYLADTQYF. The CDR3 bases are TGTGCCAGCAGTGAATCCTATTTGGCAGATACGCAGTATTTT.

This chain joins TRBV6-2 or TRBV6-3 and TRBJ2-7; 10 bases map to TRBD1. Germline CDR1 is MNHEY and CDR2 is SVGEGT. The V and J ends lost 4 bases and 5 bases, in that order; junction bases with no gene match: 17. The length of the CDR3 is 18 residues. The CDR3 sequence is CASSSDTGQGRMVHEQYV. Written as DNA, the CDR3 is TGTGCCAGCAGTTCCGACACGGGACAGGGGAGGATGGTCCACGAGCAGTACGTC.

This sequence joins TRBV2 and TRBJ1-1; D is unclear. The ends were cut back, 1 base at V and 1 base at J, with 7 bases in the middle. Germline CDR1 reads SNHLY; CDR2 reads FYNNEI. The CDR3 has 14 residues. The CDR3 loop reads CASSEGSRNTEAFF. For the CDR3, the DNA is TGTGCCAGCAGTGAAGGTAGCCGGAACACTGAAGCTTTCTTT.

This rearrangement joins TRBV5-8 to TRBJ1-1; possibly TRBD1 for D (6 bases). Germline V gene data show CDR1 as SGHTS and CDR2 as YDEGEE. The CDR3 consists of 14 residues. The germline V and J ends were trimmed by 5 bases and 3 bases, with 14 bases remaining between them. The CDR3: CASRFDRTYTEAFF. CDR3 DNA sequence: TGTGCCAGCAGATTCGACAGGACGTACACTGAAGCTTTCTTT.

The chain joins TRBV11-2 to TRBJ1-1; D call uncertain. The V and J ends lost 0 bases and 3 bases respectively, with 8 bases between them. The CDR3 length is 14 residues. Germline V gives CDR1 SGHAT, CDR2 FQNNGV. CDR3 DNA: TGTGCCAGCAGCTTAGAGGGCCTATACACTGAAGCTTTCTTT. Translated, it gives CASSLEGLYTEAFF.

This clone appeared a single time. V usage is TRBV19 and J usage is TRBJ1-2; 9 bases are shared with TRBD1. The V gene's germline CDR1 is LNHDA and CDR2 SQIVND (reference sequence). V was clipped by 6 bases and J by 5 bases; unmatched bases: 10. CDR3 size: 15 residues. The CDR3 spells CASRAPSGTGYGYTF. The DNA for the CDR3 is TGTGCCAGTAGGGCCCCCTCCGGGACAGGGTATGGCTACACCTTC.

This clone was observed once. The CDR3 is CASSYPLTGSEQYF. CDR3 DNA sequence: TGTGCCAGCAGTTATCCATTGACAGGAAGCGAGCAGTACTTC. V usage is TRBV6-2 or TRBV6-3 and J usage is TRBJ2-7, with D possibly being TRBD1 (6 bases). Germline lookup yields CDR1 MNHEY and CDR2 SVGEGT. Trimming took 3 bases from V and 6 from J, leaving 15 bases between them. The CDR3 is 14 residues long.

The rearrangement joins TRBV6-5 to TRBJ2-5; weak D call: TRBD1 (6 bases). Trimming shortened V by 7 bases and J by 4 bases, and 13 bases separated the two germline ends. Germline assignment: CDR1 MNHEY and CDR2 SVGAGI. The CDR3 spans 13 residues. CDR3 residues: CASIPDRPETQYF. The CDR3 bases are TGTGCCAGCATCCCAGACAGGCCAGAGACCCAGTACTTC.

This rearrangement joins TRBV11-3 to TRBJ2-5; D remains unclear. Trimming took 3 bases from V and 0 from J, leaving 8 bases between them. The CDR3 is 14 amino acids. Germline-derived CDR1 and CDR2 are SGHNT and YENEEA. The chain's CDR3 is CASSFPAYQETQYF. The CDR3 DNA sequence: TGTGCCAGCAGCTTCCCCGCGTACCAAGAGACCCAGTACTTC.

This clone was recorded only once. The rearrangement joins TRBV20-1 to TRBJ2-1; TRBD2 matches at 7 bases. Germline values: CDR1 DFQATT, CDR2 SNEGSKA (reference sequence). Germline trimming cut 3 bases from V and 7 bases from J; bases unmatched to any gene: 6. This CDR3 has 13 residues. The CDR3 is CSASLTSVNEQFF. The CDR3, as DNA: TGCAGTGCTAGTTTAACTAGCGTGAATGAGCAGTTCTTC.

The CDR3 is CASSLQGGSPLHF. CDR3 nucleotide sequence: TGTGCCAGCAGCTTACAGGGGGGATCACCCCTCCACTTT. The genes are TRBV5-4 and TRBJ1-6; TRBD1 matches at 8 bases. Germline lookup yields CDR1 SGHNT and CDR2 YYREEE (reference sequence). This CDR3 is built from 13 residues. The junction had 2 bases not matched to a gene; V was cut back by 2 bases and J by 10 bases.

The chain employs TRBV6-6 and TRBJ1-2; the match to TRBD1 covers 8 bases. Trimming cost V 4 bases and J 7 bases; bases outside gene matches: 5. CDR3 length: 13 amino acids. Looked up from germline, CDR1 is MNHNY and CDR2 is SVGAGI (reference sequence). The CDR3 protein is CASSSPTGAGYTF. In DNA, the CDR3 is TGTGCCAGCAGTTCCCCGACAGGGGCTGGCTACACCTTC.

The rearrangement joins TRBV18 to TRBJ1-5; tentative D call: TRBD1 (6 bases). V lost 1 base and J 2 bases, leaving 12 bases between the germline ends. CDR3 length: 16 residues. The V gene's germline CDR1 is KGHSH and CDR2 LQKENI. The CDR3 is CASSPQESGGNQPQHF. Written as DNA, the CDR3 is TGTGCCAGCTCACCACAGGAATCAGGGGGCAATCAGCCCCAGCATTTT. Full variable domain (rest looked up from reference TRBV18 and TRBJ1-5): NAGVMQNPRHLVRRRGQEARLRCSPMKGHSHVYWYRQLPEEGLKFMVYLQKENIIDESGMPKERFSAEFPKEGPSILRIQQVVRGDSAAYFCASSPQESGGNQPQHFGDGTRLSIL.

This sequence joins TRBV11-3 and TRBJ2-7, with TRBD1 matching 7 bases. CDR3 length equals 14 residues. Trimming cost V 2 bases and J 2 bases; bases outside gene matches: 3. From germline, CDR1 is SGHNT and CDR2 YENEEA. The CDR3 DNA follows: TGTGCCAGCAGCTTAATTCAGGGGGCCTACGAGCAGTACGTC. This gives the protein CASSLIQGAYEQYV.

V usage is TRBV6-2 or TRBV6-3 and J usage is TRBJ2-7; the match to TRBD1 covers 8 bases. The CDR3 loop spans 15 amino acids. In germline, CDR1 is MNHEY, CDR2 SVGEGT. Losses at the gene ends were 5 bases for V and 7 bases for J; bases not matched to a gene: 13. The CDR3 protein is CASSPLRTGPREQYF. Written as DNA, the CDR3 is TGTGCCAGCAGTCCCCTAAGGACAGGGCCTAGGGAGCAGTACTTC.

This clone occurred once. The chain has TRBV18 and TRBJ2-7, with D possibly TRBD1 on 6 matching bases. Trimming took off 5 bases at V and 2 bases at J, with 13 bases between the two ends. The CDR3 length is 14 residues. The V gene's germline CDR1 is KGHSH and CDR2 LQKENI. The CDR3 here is CASSENRVPYEQYV. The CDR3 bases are TGTGCCAGCTCAGAGAACAGGGTGCCCTACGAGCAGTACGTC.

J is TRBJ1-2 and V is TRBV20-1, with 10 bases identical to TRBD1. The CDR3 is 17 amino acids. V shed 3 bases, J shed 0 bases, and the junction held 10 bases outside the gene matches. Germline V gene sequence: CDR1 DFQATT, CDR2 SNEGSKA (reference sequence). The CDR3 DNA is TGCAGTGCTAGTGGGACAGGGGAGGGTAGAGCTAACTATGGCTACACCTTC. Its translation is CSASGTGEGRANYGYTF.